Below, 21 T cell receptor beta chains from the same sample are listed, as sequenced in a study of CD8 T cells in ankylosing spondylitis. Study-wide results and caveats: A TCR beta motif made of fewer than ten highly homologous variants seemed typical of ankylosing spondylitis blood.

TCRdb recomputed calls from the 5' RACE reads with MiXCR, one row per CDR3 protein. In the table there are just under 550,000 distinct CDR3 sequences, 10% to 15% of which are singletons. Antigens of these TCRs are unknown. Sequenced input: blood, either unsorted or a sorted T cell fraction (not recorded which). The origin of the receptors is a male donor with ankylosing spondylitis.

This clonotype was recorded at least ten times. The chain is built from TRBV10-3 and TRBJ2-7; the D call may be TRBD1 or TRBD2 (5 bases each). The germline V gene encodes CDR1 ENHRY and CDR2 SYGVKD. V was pared by 3 bases and J by 5 bases, with 20 bases between. The CDR3 length is 16 residues. The CDR3 DNA is TGTGCCATCAGTGACGGGACCGCGGATATCTACCACGAGCAGTACTTC. This encodes CAISDGTADIYHEQYF.

This clonotype appeared a few times. The V and J genes are TRBV21-1 and TRBJ1-1; the table's D gene call, TRBD1, was not cross checked with the DNA. TRBV21-1 is assigned pseudogene status. The CDR3 totals 14 residues. The CDR3 reads CASSNQGVRGEAFF. DNA for the CDR3: TGTGCCAGCAGCAACCAGGGGGTCAGAGGTGAAGCTTTCTTT.

The rearrangement uses TRBV25-1 and TRBJ2-3; a weak D match, TRBD1 (6 bases). In germline, CDR1 is MGHDK, CDR2 SYGVNS. V gave up 4 bases and J gave up 3 bases, with 14 bases separating them. The CDR3 runs to 15 residues. The CDR3, as DNA: TGTGCCAGCAGTGCTTCCAGGGGAGATACAGATACGCAGTATTTT. Protein product: CASSASRGDTDTQYF. The full variable domain, in which reference TRBV25-1 and TRBJ2-3 provide the parts outside the CDR3, is EADIYQTPRYLVIGTGKKITLECSQTMGHDKMYWYQQDPGMELHLIHYSYGVNSTEKGDLSSESTVSRIRTEHFPLTLESARPSHTSQYLCASSASRGDTDTQYFGPGTRLTVL.

The chain carries TRBV5-4 and TRBJ1-1; D uncertain. The CDR3 length is 14 residues. Germline V gene data show CDR1 as SGHNT and CDR2 as YYREEE (reference sequence). Trimming cost V 3 bases and J 2 bases, with 11 bases left between them. The CDR3 sequence: CASSWGVGNTEAFF. CDR3 DNA sequence: TGTGCCAGCAGCTGGGGAGTGGGAAACACTGAAGCTTTCTTT.

A few counts support this clonotype. This chain uses TRBV20-1 with TRBJ2-7, with 8 bases matching TRBD2. V lost 2 bases to trimming and J lost 1 base; unmatched junction nucleotides: 13. CDR1 is DFQATT, CDR2 SNEGSKA, per germline (reference sequence). The CDR3 runs 17 residues. The CDR3 region has the DNA TGCAGTGCTAGACCAGCGGGAGTCGCACGAGAGTCCTACGAGCAGTACGTC. Translation gives CSARPAGVARESYEQYV.

J is TRBJ2-3 and V is TRBV7-9; no definite D call. Germline V gene lookup returns CDR1 SEHNR and CDR2 FQNEAQ (reference sequence). V was cut by 5 bases and J by 6 bases, with 15 bases left in between. This CDR3 contains 14 residues. The CDR3: CASSPLRSGDTQYF. The CDR3 DNA reads TGTGCCAGCAGCCCTCTGCGGAGTGGGGATACGCAGTATTTT.

This clonotype was counted between two and nine times. The rearrangement uses TRBV20-1 and TRBJ2-3, with D maybe TRBD2 (6 bases). The CDR3 contains 16 residues. Germline CDR1 is DFQATT and CDR2 is SNEGSKA (reference sequence). The V end lost 3 bases, the J end lost 0 bases, and 16 bases lay between the germline ends. CDR3 sequence (DNA): TGCAGTGCTAGGCGTCCGAGCGGGTATAGCACAGATACGCAGTATTTT. Protein product: CSARRPSGYSTDTQYF.

This clonotype showed up many times. The V call is TRBV5-1, the J call TRBJ2-2, with 7 bases lining up with TRBD1. Looked up from germline, CDR1 is SGHRS and CDR2 is YFSETQ. The CDR3 length is 14 residues. The V gene end was trimmed by 4 bases and the J gene end by 4 bases; junction bases not matched to a gene: 4. The CDR3 nucleotides are TGCGCCAGCAGCGTGGGACAGAGCACCGGGGAGCTGTTTTTT. Translated: CASSVGQSTGELFF.

This clonotype was observed a handful of times. The CDR3 loop reads CASSLGLVWYQETQYF. As DNA, the CDR3 is TGCGCCAGCAGCTTGGGCCTAGTATGGTATCAAGAGACCCAGTACTTC. This sequence joins TRBV5-1 and TRBJ2-5; no reliable D call. V was cut by 0 bases and J by 2 bases, with 14 bases left in between. The length of the CDR3 is 16 residues. Looked up from germline, CDR1 is SGHRS and CDR2 is YFSETQ.

This rearrangement joins TRBV24-1 to TRBJ2-5; 10 nucleotides line up with TRBD2. This CDR3 region has 15 residues. Germline values: CDR1 KGHDR, CDR2 SFDVKD. Germline trimming cut 3 bases from V and 5 bases from J; bases unmatched to any gene: 5. CDR3 loop: CATSDALAGVETQYF. The CDR3 nucleotides are TGTGCCACCAGTGATGCCCTAGCGGGAGTGGAGACCCAGTACTTC.

Only one count was recorded for this clonotype. V usage is TRBV7-9 and J usage is TRBJ2-2; D possibly matches TRBD1 or TRBD2 (5 bases each). The germline V gene encodes CDR1 SEHNR and CDR2 FQNEAQ (reference sequence). The CDR3 is 13 residues long. V was trimmed by 4 bases and J by 2 bases, leaving 5 bases between them. The CDR3 DNA follows: TGTGCCAGCAGCTGGGACAACACCGGGGAGCTGTTTTTT. Translated: CASSWDNTGELFF. Combining the CDR3 with reference TRBV7-9 and TRBJ2-2 gives the whole variable domain DTGVSQNPRHKITKRGQNVTFRCDPISEHNRLYWYRQTLGQGPEFLTYFQNEAQLEKSRLLSDRFSAERPKGSFSTLEIQRTEQGDSAMYLCASSWDNTGELFFGEGSRLTVL.

This clonotype was detected only a few times. Sequence at one end of the junction differs from germline and may be a read error. V gene TRBV12-3 or TRBV12-4 combines with J gene TRBJ1-5; D is possibly TRBD1 (5 bases). The length of the CDR3 is 11 residues. The CDR3 DNA sequence: TGTGCCAGCAGTTTAGGGACATTCATGTATTTT. It is translated as CASSLGTFMYF.

The V gene is TRBV4-2, the J gene TRBJ2-5; TRBD1 matches at 10 bases. Unmatched junction bases numbered 2, after V lost 4 bases and J lost 3 bases. CDR1 LGHNA and CDR2 YNFKEQ come from the germline V gene. The CDR3 extends over 14 amino acids. CDR3 DNA: TGTGCCAGCAGCCCCGGACAGGGGGAAGAGACCCAGTACTTC. Amino acid sequence: CASSPGQGEETQYF.

The rearrangement links TRBV5-1 to TRBJ1-5; D gene ambiguous. V lost 0 bases and J lost 4, with 11 bases in between. Germline V gene data show CDR1 as SGHRS and CDR2 as YFSETQ. The CDR3 has 15 amino acids. CDR3 bases: TGCGCCAGCAGCTTGGTTGGCCACTATAATCAGCCCCAGCATTTT. It codes for CASSLVGHYNQPQHF. Supplemented by reference TRBV5-1 and TRBJ1-5, the full variable domain reads KAGVTQTPRYLIKTRGQQVTLSCSPISGHRSVSWYQQTPGQGLQFLFEYFSETQRNKGNFPGRFSGRQFSNSRSEMNVSTLELGDSALYLCASSLVGHYNQPQHFGDGTRLSIL.

V and J are TRBV25-1 and TRBJ2-7, with D possibly TRBD2 on 7 matching bases. The ends were cut back, 7 bases at V and 4 bases at J, with 17 bases in the middle. CDR3 length equals 14 residues. Per the germline V gene, CDR1 is MGHDK and CDR2 is SYGVNS. CDR3: CASTPSGGHYEQYF. Here the CDR3 DNA reads TGTGCCAGCACTCCCTCGGGGGGACATTACGAGCAGTACTTC.

This clonotype was seen a handful of times. J is TRBJ2-3 and V is TRBV5-1, with 10 bases that match TRBD2. The CDR3 sequence is 16 residues long. Germline CDR1 is SGHRS and CDR2 is YFSETQ. Trimming took 0 bases from V and 2 from J; bases not matched to a gene: 3. The CDR3: CASSLATSGTTDTQYF. For the CDR3, the DNA is TGCGCCAGCAGCTTGGCTACTAGCGGGACCACAGATACGCAGTATTTT. Drawing the rest from reference TRBV5-1 and TRBJ2-3, the complete variable domain is KAGVTQTPRYLIKTRGQQVTLSCSPISGHRSVSWYQQTPGQGLQFLFEYFSETQRNKGNFPGRFSGRQFSNSRSEMNVSTLELGDSALYLCASSLATSGTTDTQYFGPGTRLTVL.

The CDR3: CASSLTVGLAGAADTQYF. In DNA form, the CDR3 reads TGTGCCAGCAGCTTAACCGTGGGACTAGCGGGAGCGGCAGATACGCAGTATTTT. The chain employs TRBV7-8 and TRBJ2-3; 14 positions agree with TRBD2. V was clipped by 2 bases and J by 4 bases; unmatched bases: 8. The CDR3 is 18 residues long. The V gene's germline CDR1 is SGHVS and CDR2 FQNEAQ.

This clonotype was seen repeatedly, ten times or more. The chain employs TRBV5-1 and TRBJ1-2; D is unclear. V shed 0 bases and J shed 0 bases, with 6 bases lying between them. Germline V lookup: CDR1 SGHRS, CDR2 YFSETQ. This CDR3 comprises 14 residues. In nucleotides, the CDR3 is TGCGCCAGCAGCTTGGAATCCCCTAACTATGGCTACACCTTC. Its translation: CASSLESPNYGYTF.

In this sample, this clonotype turned up a few times. The V and J genes are TRBV20-1 and TRBJ1-1, with D possibly TRBD1 on 6 matching bases. Germline CDR1 DFQATT, CDR2 SNEGSKA (reference sequence). V was shortened by 0 bases and J by 3 bases, with 14 bases between the two germline ends. This CDR3 has 15 residues. The CDR3 sequence: CSARDPGAPDTEAFF. The CDR3 DNA reads as TGCAGTGCTAGAGATCCGGGGGCCCCGGACACTGAAGCTTTCTTT.

This clonotype was observed many times. CDR3 bases: TGCGCCAGCAGGTTCGCGGGCTCGATATGGTCCACCGGGGAGCTGTTTTTT. It codes for CASRFAGSIWSTGELFF. The rearrangement uses TRBV5-1 and TRBJ2-2; D might be TRBD2 (5 bases). The CDR3 has 17 amino acids. Germline V gene lookup returns CDR1 SGHRS and CDR2 YFSETQ. Between the trimmed V and J ends, which lost 5 bases and 4 bases, there was a span of 21 bases.

This clonotype was seen a few times. The V call is TRBV20-1, the J call TRBJ2-2; 9 bases map to TRBD2. V shed 3 bases, J shed 4 bases, and the junction held 6 bases outside the gene matches. The CDR3 runs 15 residues. The germline V gene has CDR1 DFQATT and CDR2 SNEGSKA (reference sequence). DNA for the CDR3: TGCAGTGCTAGTAAAATAGCGGGAGTCACCGGGGAGCTGTTTTTT. Translated: CSASKIAGVTGELFF.